This record covers a single T cell receptor (beta chain). Its antigen is undetermined. Likely unrecorded immune exposures existed in these nominally healthy donors. PCR primers comprised 60 Vbeta and 13 Jbeta primers. Authors' processing steps: Among the unique TCR beta chains that a later analysis counted, about 81 million in all, about 11 million were shared. TCRdb's copy holds only in-frame clones and misses some; the assay was immunoSEQ multiplex PCR. V and J calls and clone size are as listed in that table; D and trimming were resolved from the DNA. Of about 140,000 clones listed, roughly 80% were seen once; the top ten hold 1.2%. The V segment lost 4 bases and the J segment 7 bases; nucleotides outside the gene matches: 3. The CDR3 has 12 residues. Germline CDR1 MDHEN, CDR2 SYDVKM. This sample was included in a study of cytomegalovirus exposure and HLA in healthy donors. General study findings and limits: In a later analysis, most CMV-associated TCR beta chains appeared HLA-restricted. At a 0.05 false discovery rate, a later analysis found some 17,000 TCR beta sequences to be associated with HLA alleles.

This chain connects TRBV28 to TRBJ1-2, with 7 bases lining up with TRBD1. The source of this sequence is a female donor in good health and CMV-seronegative. The sequenced material came from PBMCs. CDR3 sequence reads: CASSSDRAGYTF. CDR3 nucleotides: TGTGCCAGCAGTTCAGACAGGGCTGGCTACACCTTC.